This T cell receptor (beta chain) was recovered during a study of blood T cell repertoires in COVID-19 (dated by TCRdb to the early 2020s). As for the study more broadly: Collaborator samples came from the United States, Italy and Spain and covered acute and convalescent phases of COVID-19. HLA class I and class II types, where available, came from metadata supplied by the sample provider rather than from assay-based typing. Sample metadata almost always included a de-identified subject ID, COVID-19 status, age in years and sex. The material from the prospective study consisted of cDNA or gDNA derived from T cells, B-cell-depleted T cells, or PBMCs. A freely available public database, intended as a resource for researchers studying the immune response to SARS-CoV-2, is where the repertoires were released. Deeply sampled blood TCRbeta repertoires from subjects exposed to, actively infected with, or recovered from COVID-19 were included in the dataset. Samples came from the ongoing ImmuneRACE study (first 160 participants) plus 1,254 subjects from 6 global collaborators. What the authors observed across the whole study: Clinical and demographic metadata were provided uncurated, with the amount varying by source and participant.

This clone showed up just a few times. Its antigen target is currently unknown. No much larger clone exists at a distance of one base, and base qualities are not known. Taken from cysteine to phenylalanine, the CDR3 has 15 residues. Only CDR3 DNA is held: 45 bases, read in frame from base 1. From a lookup of the germline V gene, CDR1 and CDR2 are MGHRA and YSYEKL. V gives up 3 bases and J gives up 0 bases, and the segment between their germline ends measures 12 bases. TCRbeta CDR3 regions were amplified from genomic DNA by means of the immunoSEQ Assay, a bias-controlled multiplex PCR. The study's own analysis went as follows. Nucleated cell counts per sample were estimated from amplification of reference gene primers within the assay. To quantify the absolute abundance of each unique TCRbeta CDR3 rearrangement, sequence reads were collapsed and filtered. For each sample, productive Simpson clonality was calculated as the square root of Simpson's diversity index over productive rearrangements. TCRdb limited this immuneACCESS table to in-frame rearrangements with V and J called. A share of clones is missing; checked studies link under half to unresolved V genes, and the rest is unexplained. That table is the source of V, J and clone size, and D and trimming were worked out from the DNA. The sample table holds roughly 70,000 clones, of which just under 90% were seen once. The ten largest clonotypes hold approximately 1.5% of the sample.

The collaborating institutions used their own protocols to collect whole blood in K2EDTA tubes. For TCRbeta analysis, collaborator samples were shipped as frozen whole blood, as isolated PBMCs, or as DNA extracted from either sample type. This sequence uses TRBV4-1 and TRBJ2-7, and the D gene may be TRBD2, 5 bases matching. This TCR was sampled from a man aged 55-75 years with acute or convalescent COVID-19. Sequences were obtained from peripheral blood. The CDR3 corresponds to CASSQGRGSSYEQYF. The nucleotide sequence is TGCGCCAGCAGCCAGGGCCGAGGGAGCTCCTACGAGCAGTACTTC.